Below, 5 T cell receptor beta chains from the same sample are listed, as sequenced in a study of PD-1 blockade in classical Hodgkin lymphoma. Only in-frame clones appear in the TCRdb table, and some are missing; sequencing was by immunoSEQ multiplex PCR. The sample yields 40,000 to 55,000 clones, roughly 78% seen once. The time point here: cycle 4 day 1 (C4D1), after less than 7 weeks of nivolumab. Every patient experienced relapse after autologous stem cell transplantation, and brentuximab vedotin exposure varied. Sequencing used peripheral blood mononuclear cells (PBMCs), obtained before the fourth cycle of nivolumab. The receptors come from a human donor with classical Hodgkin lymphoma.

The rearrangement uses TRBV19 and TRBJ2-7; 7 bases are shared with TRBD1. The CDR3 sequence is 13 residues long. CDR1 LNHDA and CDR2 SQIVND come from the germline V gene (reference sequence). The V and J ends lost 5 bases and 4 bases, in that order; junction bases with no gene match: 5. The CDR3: CASSPGTVYEQYF. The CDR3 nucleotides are TGTGCCAGTAGTCCTGGGACAGTTTACGAGCAGTACTTC.

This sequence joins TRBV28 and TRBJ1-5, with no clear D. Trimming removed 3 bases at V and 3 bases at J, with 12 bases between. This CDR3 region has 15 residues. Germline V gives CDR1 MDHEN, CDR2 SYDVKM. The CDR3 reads CASSFGSAVNQPQHF. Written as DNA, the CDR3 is TGTGCCAGCAGTTTCGGTTCGGCAGTCAATCAGCCCCAGCATTTT.

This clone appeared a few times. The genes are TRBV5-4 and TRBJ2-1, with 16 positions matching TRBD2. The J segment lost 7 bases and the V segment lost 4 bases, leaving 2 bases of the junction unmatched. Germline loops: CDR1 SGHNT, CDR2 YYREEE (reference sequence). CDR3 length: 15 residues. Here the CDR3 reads CASSRGLAGGNEQFF. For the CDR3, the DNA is TGTGCCAGCAGCCGGGGACTAGCGGGGGGGAATGAGCAGTTCTTC.

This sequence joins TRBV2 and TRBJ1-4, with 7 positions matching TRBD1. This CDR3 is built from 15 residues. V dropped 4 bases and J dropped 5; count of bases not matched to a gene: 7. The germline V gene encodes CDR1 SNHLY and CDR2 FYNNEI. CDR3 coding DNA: TGTGCCAGCAGTGCCCGACAGGGAGAGAATGAAAAACTGTTTTTT. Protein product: CASSARQGENEKLFF.

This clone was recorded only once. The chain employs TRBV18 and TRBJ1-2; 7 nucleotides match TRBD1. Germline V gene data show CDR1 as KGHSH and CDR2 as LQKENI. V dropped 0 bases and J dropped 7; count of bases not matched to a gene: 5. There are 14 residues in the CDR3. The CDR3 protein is CASSPPQGKVGYTF. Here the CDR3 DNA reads TGTGCCAGCTCACCACCACAGGGGAAGGTTGGCTACACCTTC.